This passage covers 9 T cell receptor beta chains from one sample sequenced in a study of vaccination and CD4 T cells after COVID-19 (dated by TCRdb to 2021 to 2024). What these receptors recognize is not known. What the treatment or condition label conveys for this sample: approximately nine-day PBMC culture with coronavirus spike peptide pools or control peptides (ViraFEST assay). Library construction relied on PCR. TCRdb shows the sequencer as Illumina iSeq 100. TCR sequencing of DNA from cultured CD4+ T cells used the Oncomine TCR Beta short-read assay at the Johns Hopkins FTIC core. TCRdb reran the public reads through fastp at Q25 and MiXCR, keeping productive beta chains. Under each unique CDR3 protein, matching rows form one entry showing the most common genes and DNA. Across this sample there are some 9,200 distinct CDR3 sequences, with over 30% seen only once. The top ten clones comprise approximately 16% of the sample.

Sequencing used CD4+ T cells from blood, cultured in vitro. The receptors derive from a human donor who had recovered from COVID-19.

The genes are TRBV5-1 and TRBJ1-6; weak D call: TRBD1 (5 bases). The V end was cut by 4 bases, the J end by 7 bases, with 15 bases between. There are 15 residues in the CDR3. CDR1 and CDR2 (germline): SGHRS, YFSETQ. The CDR3, as DNA: TGCGCCAGCAGCCAAAGCCGGGGGTGGAATTCACCCCTCCACTTT. This encodes CASSQSRGWNSPLHF.

The rearrangement links TRBV12-3 or TRBV12-4 to TRBJ2-1; 10 bases match TRBD2. The ends lost 6 bases at V and 2 bases at J; junction bases unmatched: 10. The CDR3 loop spans 17 amino acids. The CDR3 loop is CASRAGGSGGAYNEQFF. For the CDR3, the DNA is TGTGCCAGCAGAGCCGGGGGGAGCGGGGGGGCCTACAATGAGCAGTTCTTC.

This clonotype has only one observation. The gene calls are TRBV4-1 and TRBJ1-2; 7 bases map to TRBD1. Looked up from germline, CDR1 is MGHRA and CDR2 is YSYEKL. The CDR3 spans 16 residues. The junction had 12 bases not matched to a gene; V was cut back by 1 base and J by 7 bases. CDR3 coding DNA: TGCGCCAGCAGCCAAGGAGGGGGCAGGGACCTGTTTGGCTACACCTTC. Encoded protein: CASSQGGGRDLFGYTF.

This clonotype was detected a few times. The V call is TRBV24-1, the J call TRBJ2-3, with a possible D match to TRBD1 (6 bases). Germline V lookup: CDR1 KGHDR, CDR2 SFDVKD. V shed 4 bases and J shed 6 bases, with 16 bases lying between them. CDR3 length equals 15 residues. The CDR3 coding sequence is TGTGCCACCAGTGACCCCCGGTCAGGGGCCGATACGCAGTATTTT. Amino acid sequence: CATSDPRSGADTQYF.

The chain carries TRBV6-1 and TRBJ2-7; TRBD2 agrees at 7 bases. The CDR3 covers 13 residues. J lost 0 bases, V lost 11 bases, and 7 bases had no gene match. The germline V gene encodes CDR1 MNHNS and CDR2 SASEGT. The CDR3 region is CAVGGTSSYEQYF. The CDR3 DNA follows: TGTGCCGTCGGGGGGACGAGCTCCTACGAGCAGTACTTC.

This clonotype showed up just a few times. The chain links TRBV30 to TRBJ1-1; 7 bases match TRBD1. J gave up 1 base and V 4 bases, and 3 bases lay outside the gene matches. The length of the CDR3 is 13 residues. Germline V lookup: CDR1 GTSNPN, CDR2 SVGIG (reference sequence). The CDR3 coding sequence is TGTGCCTGGACCCAGGGGGGGAACACTGAAGCTTTCTTT. Its translation is CAWTQGGNTEAFF.

The chain employs TRBV19 and TRBJ1-4; 9 nucleotides match TRBD1. This CDR3 has 15 residues. In germline, CDR1 is LNHDA, CDR2 SQIVND (reference sequence). V lost 8 bases to trimming and J lost 4 bases; unmatched junction nucleotides: 8. CDR3 sequence (DNA): TGTGCCAGTGGCCGACGACAGGGGGTTAATGAAAAACTGTTTTTT. Translated: CASGRRQGVNEKLFF.

The chain carries TRBV11-3 and TRBJ2-5; weak D call: TRBD2 (7 bases). Trimming shortened V by 4 bases and J by 5 bases, and 14 bases separated the two germline ends. The CDR3 has 14 amino acids. Germline V CDR1 and CDR2: SGHNT, YENEEA. Here the CDR3 reads CASSSGGAPETQYF. The CDR3 bases are TGTGCCAGCAGCTCGGGGGGCGCCCCGGAGACCCAGTACTTC.

The rearrangement joins TRBV2 to TRBJ2-1, with D possibly matching TRBD1 (6 bases). CDR3 size: 15 residues. Germline V lookup: CDR1 SNHLY, CDR2 FYNNEI. Trimming removed 7 bases at V and 0 bases at J, with 13 bases between. The CDR3 DNA reads TGTGCCAGCACCGGACAGCAGCCCTCCTACAATGAGCAGTTCTTC. Its protein product is CASTGQQPSYNEQFF.